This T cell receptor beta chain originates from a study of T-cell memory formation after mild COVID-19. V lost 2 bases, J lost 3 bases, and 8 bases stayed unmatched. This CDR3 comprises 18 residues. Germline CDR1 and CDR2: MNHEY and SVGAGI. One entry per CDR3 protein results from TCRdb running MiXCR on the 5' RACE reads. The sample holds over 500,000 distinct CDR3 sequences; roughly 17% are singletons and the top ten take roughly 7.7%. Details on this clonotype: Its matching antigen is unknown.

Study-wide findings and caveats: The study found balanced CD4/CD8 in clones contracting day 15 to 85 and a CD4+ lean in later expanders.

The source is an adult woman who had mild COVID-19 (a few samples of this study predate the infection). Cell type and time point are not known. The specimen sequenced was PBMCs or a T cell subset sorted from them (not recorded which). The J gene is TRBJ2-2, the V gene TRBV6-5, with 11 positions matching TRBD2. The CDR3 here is CASSYGTSGRGDTGELFF. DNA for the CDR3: TGTGCCAGCAGTTACGGTACTAGCGGGAGAGGCGACACCGGGGAGCTGTTTTTT.